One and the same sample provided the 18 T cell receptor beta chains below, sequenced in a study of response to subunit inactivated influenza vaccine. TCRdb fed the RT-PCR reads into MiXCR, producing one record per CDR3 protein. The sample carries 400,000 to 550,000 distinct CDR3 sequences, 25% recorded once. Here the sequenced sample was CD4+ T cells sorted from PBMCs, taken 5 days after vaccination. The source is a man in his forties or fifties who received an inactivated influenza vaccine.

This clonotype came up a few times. CDR3 DNA sequence: TGTGCCAGCAGCCAAGTGGACAAAAACACTGAAGCTTTCTTT. It is translated as CASSQVDKNTEAFF. The V call is TRBV4-2, the J call TRBJ1-1; the D gene is possibly TRBD1 (5 bases). This CDR3 has 14 residues. The germline V and J ends were trimmed by 1 base and 2 bases, with 8 bases remaining between them. Germline V gives CDR1 LGHNA, CDR2 YNFKEQ.

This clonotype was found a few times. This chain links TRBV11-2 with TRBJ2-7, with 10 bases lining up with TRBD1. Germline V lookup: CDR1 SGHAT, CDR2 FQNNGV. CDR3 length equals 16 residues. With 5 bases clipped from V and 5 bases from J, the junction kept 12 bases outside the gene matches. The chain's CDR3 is CASSPLIGQGDHEQYF. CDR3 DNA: TGTGCCAGCAGCCCACTAATTGGACAGGGGGATCACGAGCAGTACTTC.

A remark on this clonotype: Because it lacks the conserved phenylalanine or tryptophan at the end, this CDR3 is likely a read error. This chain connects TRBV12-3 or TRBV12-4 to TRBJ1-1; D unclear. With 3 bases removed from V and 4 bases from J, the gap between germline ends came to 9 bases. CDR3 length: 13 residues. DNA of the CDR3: TGTGCCAGCAGTTTTGGGGTCAGCACTGAAGCTTTCATT. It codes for CASSFGVSTEAFI.

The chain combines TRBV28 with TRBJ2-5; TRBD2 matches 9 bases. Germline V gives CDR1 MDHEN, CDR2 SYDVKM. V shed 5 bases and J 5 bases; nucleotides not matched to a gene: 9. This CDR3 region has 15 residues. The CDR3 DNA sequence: TGTGCCAGCAGTGCCGCGGGGGGGCCGTATGAGACCCAGTACTTC. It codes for CASSAAGGPYETQYF. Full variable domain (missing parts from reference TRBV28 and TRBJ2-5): DVKVTQSSRYLVKRTGEKVFLECVQDMDHENMFWYRQDPGLGLRLIYFSYDVKMKEKGDIPEGYSVSREKKERFSLILESASTNQTSMYLCASSAAGGPYETQYFGPGTRLLVL.

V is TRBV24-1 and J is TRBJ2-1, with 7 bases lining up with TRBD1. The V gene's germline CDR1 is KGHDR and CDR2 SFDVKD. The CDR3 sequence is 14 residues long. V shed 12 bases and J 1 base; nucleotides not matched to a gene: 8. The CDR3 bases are TGTGCCTCCTCGGGACAGACATCCTACAATGAGCAGTTCTTC. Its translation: CASSGQTSYNEQFF.

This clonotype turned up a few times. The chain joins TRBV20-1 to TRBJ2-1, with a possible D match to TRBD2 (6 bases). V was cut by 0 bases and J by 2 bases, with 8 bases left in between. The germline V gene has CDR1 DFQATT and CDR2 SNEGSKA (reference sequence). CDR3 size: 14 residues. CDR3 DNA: TGCAGTGCTAGAGAAGCGGGCGCCTACAATGAGCAGTTCTTC. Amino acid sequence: CSAREAGAYNEQFF.

The CDR3 sequence is CSVLTSSYEQYF. The CDR3 DNA reads as TGCAGCGTTCTGACTTCCAGCTACGAGCAGTACTTC. The chain employs TRBV29-1 and TRBJ2-7; D gene unclear. Germline-derived CDR1 and CDR2 are SQVTM and ANQGSEA. The length of the CDR3 is 12 residues. The V gene lost 5 bases and the J gene lost 3 bases, with 11 bases spanning the gap.

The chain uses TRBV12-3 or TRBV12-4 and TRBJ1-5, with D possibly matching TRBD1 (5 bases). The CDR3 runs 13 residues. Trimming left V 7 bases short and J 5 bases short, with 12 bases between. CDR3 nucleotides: TGTGCCAGCACTTTGGCGGGGCATCAGCCCCAGCATTTT. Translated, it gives CASTLAGHQPQHF.

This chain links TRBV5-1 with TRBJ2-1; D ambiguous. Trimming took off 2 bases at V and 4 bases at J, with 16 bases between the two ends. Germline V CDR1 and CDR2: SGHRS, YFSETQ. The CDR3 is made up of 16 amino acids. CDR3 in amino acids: CASSFTERGLYNEQFF. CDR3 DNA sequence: TGCGCCAGCAGCTTTACCGAGCGTGGGCTTTACAATGAGCAGTTCTTC.

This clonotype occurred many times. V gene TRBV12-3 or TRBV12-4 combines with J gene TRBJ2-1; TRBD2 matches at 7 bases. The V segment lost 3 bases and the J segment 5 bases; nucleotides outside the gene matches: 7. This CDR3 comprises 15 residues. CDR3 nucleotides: TGTGCCAGCAGTTTGCGGGGGATTAGGGACAATGAGCAGTTCTTC. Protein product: CASSLRGIRDNEQFF.

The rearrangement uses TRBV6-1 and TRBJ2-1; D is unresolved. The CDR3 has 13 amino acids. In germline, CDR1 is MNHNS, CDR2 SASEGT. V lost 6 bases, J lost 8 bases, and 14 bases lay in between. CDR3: CASSRSQPHEQFF. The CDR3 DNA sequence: TGTGCCAGCAGCCGCAGCCAGCCCCATGAGCAGTTCTTC.

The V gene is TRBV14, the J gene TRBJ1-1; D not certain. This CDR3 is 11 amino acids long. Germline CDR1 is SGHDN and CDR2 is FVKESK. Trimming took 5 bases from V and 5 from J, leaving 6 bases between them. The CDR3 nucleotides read TGTGCCAGCAGCAGGTGGACTGAAGCTTTCTTT. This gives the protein CASSRWTEAFF.

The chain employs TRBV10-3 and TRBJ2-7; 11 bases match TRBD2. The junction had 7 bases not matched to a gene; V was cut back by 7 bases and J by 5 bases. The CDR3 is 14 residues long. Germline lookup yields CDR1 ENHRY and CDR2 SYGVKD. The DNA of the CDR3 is TGTGCCATCAAGCCTACTAGCGGGAGTGACGAGCAGTACTTC. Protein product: CAIKPTSGSDEQYF.

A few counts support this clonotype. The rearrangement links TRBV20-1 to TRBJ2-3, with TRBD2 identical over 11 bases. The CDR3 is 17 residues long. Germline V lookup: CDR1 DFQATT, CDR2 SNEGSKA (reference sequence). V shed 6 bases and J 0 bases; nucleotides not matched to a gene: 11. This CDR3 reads CSARSPGTSGSTDTQYF. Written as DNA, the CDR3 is TGCAGTGCGCGTAGTCCCGGGACTAGCGGAAGCACAGATACGCAGTATTTT.

The CDR3 protein is CASRLEGTGELFF. CDR3 coding DNA: TGTGCCAGCAGGTTAGAGGGCACCGGGGAGCTGTTTTTT. V is TRBV2 and J is TRBJ2-2; possible D gene TRBD2, 5 bases. Trimming pared 6 bases from V and 4 bases from J, leaving 9 bases between. Germline CDR1 SNHLY, CDR2 FYNNEI. The CDR3 covers 13 residues.

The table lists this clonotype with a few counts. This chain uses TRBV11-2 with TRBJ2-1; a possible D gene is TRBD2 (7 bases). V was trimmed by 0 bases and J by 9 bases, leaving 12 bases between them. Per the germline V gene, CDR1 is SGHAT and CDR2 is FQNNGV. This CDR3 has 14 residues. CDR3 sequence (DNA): TGTGCCAGCAGCTTAGAGCCGAGGGGGGGTGAGCAGTTCTTC. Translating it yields CASSLEPRGGEQFF.

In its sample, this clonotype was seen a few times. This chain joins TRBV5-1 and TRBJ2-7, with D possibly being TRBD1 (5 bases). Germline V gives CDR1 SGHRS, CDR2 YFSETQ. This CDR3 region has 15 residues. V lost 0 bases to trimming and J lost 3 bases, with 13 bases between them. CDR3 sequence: CASSLDVGVGYEQYF. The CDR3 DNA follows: TGCGCCAGCAGCTTGGATGTAGGGGTGGGCTACGAGCAGTACTTC.

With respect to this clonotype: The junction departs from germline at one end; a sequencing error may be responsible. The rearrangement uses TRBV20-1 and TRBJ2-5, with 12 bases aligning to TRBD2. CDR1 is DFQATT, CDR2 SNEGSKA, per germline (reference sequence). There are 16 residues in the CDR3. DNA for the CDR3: TGCAGCGCTAGAGATCGACTAGCGGGGGTGAGGGAGACCCAGTACTTC. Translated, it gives CSARDRLAGVRETQYF.